This passage covers 9 T cell receptor beta chains from one sample sequenced in a study of T cells in Graves' hyperthyroidism and ophthalmopathy. From RNA transcripts, TCR beta CDR3 regions were amplified. HTBI primers were employed in a first-round RT-PCR of the TCR CDR3. TCRdb ran MiXCR on the multiplex PCR reads and lists one entry per CDR3 protein. The profile shows roughly 500,000 distinct CDR3 sequences, approximately 16% of them singletons. Material for sequencing was blood. The receptor set was obtained from a woman in her 30s with Graves' ophthalmopathy.

At least ten counts were recorded for this clonotype. CDR3 in amino acids: CASSLMDSELEQYF. In DNA, the CDR3 is TGCGCCAGCAGCTTGATGGACAGTGAGTTGGAGCAGTACTTC. This chain uses TRBV5-1 with TRBJ2-7; possible D gene TRBD1, 6 bases. CDR3 size: 14 residues. V lost 1 base, J lost 7 bases, and 15 bases lay in between. Germline CDR1 and CDR2: SGHRS and YFSETQ.

The rearrangement joins TRBV27 to TRBJ2-1, with 10 bases matching TRBD2. Germline lookup yields CDR1 MNHEY and CDR2 SMNVEV (reference sequence). The CDR3 sequence is 18 residues long. The V segment lost 3 bases and the J segment 12 bases; nucleotides outside the gene matches: 20. In DNA, the CDR3 is TGTGCCAGCAGTTTTCTGGCTAGCGGGAGTCCCGGAAAAGATGCGCAGTTCTTC. It encodes CASSFLASGSPGKDAQFF.

This chain joins TRBV9 and TRBJ1-1, with D maybe TRBD1 (5 bases). The V gene's germline CDR1 is SGDLS and CDR2 YYNGEE. Trimming cost V 4 bases and J 4 bases, with 20 bases left between them. This CDR3 is 16 amino acids long. The CDR3 loop reads CASSPSGRGVGTEAFF. CDR3 coding DNA: TGTGCCAGCAGCCCCTCAGGGCGGGGAGTGGGCACTGAAGCTTTCTTT.

The chain carries TRBV9 and TRBJ2-4; D unresolved. Germline loops: CDR1 SGDLS, CDR2 YYNGEE. V lost 0 bases and J lost 3, with 10 bases in between. The CDR3 covers 15 residues. The CDR3 is CASSVDAWVKNIQYF. The CDR3 DNA is TGTGCCAGCAGCGTAGACGCCTGGGTCAAAAACATTCAGTACTTC.

This clonotype was seen a handful of times. The rearrangement joins TRBV6-1 to TRBJ2-2; D gene unclear. The V gene's germline CDR1 is MNHNS and CDR2 SASEGT. V was pared by 6 bases and J by 3 bases, with 11 bases between. The CDR3 loop spans 14 amino acids. CDR3 coding DNA: TGTGCCAGCAGCCTATCGAGTGACACCGGGGAGCTGTTTTTT. Residues: CASSLSSDTGELFF.

This clonotype was counted at least ten times. This sequence joins TRBV28 and TRBJ1-1; D gene unclear. The CDR3 has 13 residues. V was clipped by 2 bases and J by 4 bases, with 8 bases between them. CDR1 and CDR2 (germline): MDHEN, SYDVKM. The CDR3 DNA follows: TGTGCCAGCAGTTTACTCCCAGGCACTGAAGCTTTCTTT. Its translation: CASSLLPGTEAFF.

V gene TRBV6-5 combines with J gene TRBJ2-1; the match to TRBD2 covers 8 bases. J gave up 7 bases and V 0 bases, and 5 bases lay outside the gene matches. Germline CDR1 reads MNHEY; CDR2 reads SVGAGI. The CDR3 is made up of 15 amino acids. CDR3 sequence reads: CASSYSLAGGNEQFF. The DNA of the CDR3 is TGTGCCAGCAGTTACTCTCTAGCGGGCGGGAATGAGCAGTTCTTC.

In this sample, this clonotype turned up many times. V gene TRBV6-1 combines with J gene TRBJ2-6, with D maybe TRBD2 (5 bases). The length of the CDR3 is 15 residues. In germline, CDR1 is MNHNS, CDR2 SASEGT. The V end lost 6 bases, the J end lost 2 bases, and 11 bases lay between the germline ends. CDR3 in amino acids: CASRPPGTGANVLTF. As DNA, the CDR3 is TGTGCCAGCAGACCCCCGGGGACTGGGGCCAACGTCCTGACTTTC.

This clonotype was observed many times. The gene calls are TRBV30 and TRBJ1-2; D remains ambiguous. The CDR3 totals 13 residues. Trimming cost V 0 bases and J 7 bases, with 12 bases left between them. The germline gives CDR1 GTSNPN, CDR2 SVGIG (reference sequence). The DNA for the CDR3 is TGTGCCTGGAGTGTACTACAATCTGCTGGCTACACCTTC. Translation gives CAWSVLQSAGYTF.